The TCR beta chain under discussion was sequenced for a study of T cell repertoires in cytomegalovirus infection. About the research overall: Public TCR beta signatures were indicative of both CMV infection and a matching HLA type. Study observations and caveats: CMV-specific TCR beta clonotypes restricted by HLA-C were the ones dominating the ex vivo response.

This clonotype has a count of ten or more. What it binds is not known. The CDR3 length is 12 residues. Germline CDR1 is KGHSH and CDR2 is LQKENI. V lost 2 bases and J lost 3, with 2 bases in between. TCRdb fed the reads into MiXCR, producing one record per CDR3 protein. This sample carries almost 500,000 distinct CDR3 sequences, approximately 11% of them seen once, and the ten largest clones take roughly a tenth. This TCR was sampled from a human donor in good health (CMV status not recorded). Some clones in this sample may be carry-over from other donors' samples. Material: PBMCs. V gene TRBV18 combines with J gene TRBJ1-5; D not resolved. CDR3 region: CASSPDNQPQHF. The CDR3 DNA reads TGTGCCAGCTCACCAGACAATCAGCCCCAGCATTTT.